The T cell receptor beta chain described here comes from a study of blood T cell repertoires in COVID-19 (TCRdb year 2020). About the study as a whole: The collaborator samples originated in the United States, Italy and Spain and spanned the acute and convalescent phases of COVID-19. The prospective study material was composed of cDNA or gDNA derived from T cells, B-cell-depleted T cells, or PBMCs. The samples were drawn from two sources: the first 160 participants of the ongoing ImmuneRACE study, and 950 to 1,500 subjects contributed by 6 global collaborators. The repertoires were released in a freely available public database intended as a resource for research on the immune response to SARS-CoV-2. A de-identified subject ID, COVID-19 status, age in years and sex were almost always included in the sample metadata. Deeply sampled blood TCRbeta repertoires from subjects exposed to, actively infected with, or recovered from COVID-19 were included in the dataset. HLA class I and class II types, where available, came from metadata supplied by the sample provider rather than from assay-based typing. On the study overall, not on this receptor specifically: Clinical and demographic metadata were provided uncurated, with the amount varying by source and participant.

From the cysteine up to the phenylalanine, the CDR3 has a length of 16 residues. Only the CDR3 part of the read is kept: 48 bases, read in frame from the first base. The junction carries 18 bases between V and J, which are trimmed by 3 bases and 6 bases respectively. From a lookup of the germline V gene, CDR1 and CDR2 are MNHNS and SASEGT. TCRbeta CDR3 regions were amplified from genomic DNA using the immunoSEQ Assay, a bias-controlled multiplex PCR. The authors' pipeline ran thus. Nucleated cell counts per sample were estimated from amplification of reference gene primers within the assay. To quantify the absolute abundance of each unique TCRbeta CDR3 rearrangement, sequence reads were collapsed and filtered. For each sample, productive Simpson clonality was calculated as the square root of Simpson's diversity index across productive rearrangements. Held by TCRdb, this immuneACCESS table contains in-frame sequences only and omits some clones. Under half of the omission traces to an unresolved V gene where checked; the cause of the rest is unknown. That table gives V, J and clone size, and the DNA gave D and trimming. Present in this sample are 200,000 to 250,000 clones, about 86% of which were seen just once. The ten largest clones add up to around 3% of the sample.

For this clone: The specificity of this receptor is unknown. The record has no base qualities; no much larger clone is one base away.

A second Seattle source provided samples from volunteer blood donors who had recovered from COVID-19. The collaborating institutions used their own protocols to collect whole blood in K2EDTA tubes. For TCRbeta analysis, collaborators shipped samples as frozen whole blood, isolated PBMCs, or DNA extracted from either of those sample types. The sequence derives from a woman in her twenties or thirties who had recovered from COVID-19. What was sequenced was peripheral blood. The chain is assembled from TRBV6-1 and TRBJ2-1; tentative D gene TRBD2, with 5 bases matching. The DNA sequence is as follows: TGTGCCAGCAGTGATTGGGTCATAGGCGGGTTCAATGAGCAGTTCTTC. It specifies CASSDWVIGGFNEQFF.